These 19 T cell receptor beta chains came from one sample sequenced in a study of T cell repertoires and Cas9 in healthy adults. This table comes from immunoSEQ multiplex PCR, and its TCRdb copy is limited to in-frame clones, with some not included. The sample carries roughly 23,000 clones, about 90% recorded once. Sample: CD4+ effector T cells (CD127+, CD25-, CD137-, CD154-) from PBMCs; culture status not recorded. The receptors come from a human donor in good health.

V usage is TRBV2 and J usage is TRBJ2-7; D is unresolved. The CDR3 is 15 amino acids. V lost 2 bases to trimming and J lost 6 bases, with 17 bases between them. The V gene's germline CDR1 is SNHLY and CDR2 FYNNEI. CDR3 sequence reads: CASSESRAAPGEQYF. DNA of the CDR3: TGTGCCAGCAGTGAAAGTAGGGCAGCCCCCGGCGAGCAGTACTTC.

The gene calls are TRBV5-1 and TRBJ1-1; D perhaps matches TRBD1 (5 bases). The germline CDR1 and CDR2 sequences are SGHRS and YFSETQ. The V end was cut by 6 bases, the J end by 0 bases, with 12 bases between. The CDR3 contains 14 residues. Here the CDR3 DNA reads TGCGCCAGCAAAGAAGGGACTATGAACACTGAAGCTTTCTTT. It translates to CASKEGTMNTEAFF.

The V and J genes are TRBV5-5 and TRBJ1-1; the D gene is possibly TRBD1 (6 bases). The CDR3 is 14 residues long. CDR1 and CDR2 (germline): SGHKS, YYEKEE (reference sequence). The V gene lost 4 bases and the J gene lost 6 bases, with 16 bases spanning the gap. The CDR3 sequence: CASSLSIQGPEAFF. CDR3 nucleotide sequence: TGTGCCAGCAGCCTCTCTATACAGGGACCTGAAGCTTTCTTT.

CDR3 sequence reads: CASSGLAPAEQFF. The DNA of the CDR3 is TGCGCCAGCAGTGGGCTAGCGCCCGCTGAGCAGTTCTTC. The chain employs TRBV10-2 and TRBJ2-1; D is perhaps TRBD2 (6 bases). In germline, CDR1 is WSHSY, CDR2 SAAADI. Trimming took off 4 bases at V and 9 bases at J, with 13 bases between the two ends. The CDR3 consists of 13 residues.

This clone appeared once. The chain has TRBV20-1 and TRBJ2-1, with TRBD2 as a possible D gene (6 bases). V lost 5 bases, J lost 10 bases, and 12 bases lay in between. Germline CDR1 is DFQATT and CDR2 is SNEGSKA (reference sequence). CDR3 length equals 11 residues. CDR3 coding DNA: TGCAGTGCTCGGGGACTCGGGGAGCAGTTCTTC. Amino acids: CSARGLGEQFF.

The chain recombines TRBV28 with TRBJ2-3; TRBD1 matches 11 bases. Germline V gives CDR1 MDHEN, CDR2 SYDVKM. Trimming took 7 bases from V and 4 from J; bases not matched to a gene: 4. The CDR3 spans 14 residues. CDR3 in amino acids: CASTRGQGADTQYF. The CDR3 region has the DNA TGTGCCAGCACTCGGGGACAGGGGGCAGATACGCAGTATTTT.

This chain uses TRBV29-1 with TRBJ2-5; either TRBD1 or TRBD2 may fit D (5 bases each). In germline, CDR1 is SQVTM, CDR2 ANQGSEA. The ends were cut back, 3 bases at V and 4 bases at J, with 15 bases in the middle. The CDR3 totals 14 residues. The CDR3 sequence: CSVDGRAGRETQYF. Written as DNA, the CDR3 is TGCAGCGTTGATGGCAGGGCTGGGAGAGAGACCCAGTACTTC.

V is TRBV19 and J is TRBJ2-1, with TRBD1 matching over 9 bases. This CDR3 has 15 residues. V was clipped by 6 bases and J by 5 bases; unmatched bases: 8. In germline, CDR1 is LNHDA, CDR2 SQIVND (reference sequence). This CDR3 is CASRFSGTGHNEQFF. DNA of the CDR3: TGTGCCAGTAGATTCAGCGGGACAGGGCACAATGAGCAGTTCTTC.

V is TRBV6-5 and J is TRBJ2-7; D might be TRBD2 (8 bases). From germline, CDR1 is MNHEY and CDR2 SVGAGI. The CDR3 is 15 amino acids. Trimming shortened V by 6 bases and J by 2 bases, and 17 bases separated the two germline ends. The CDR3 DNA reads as TGTGCCAGCAGCCGGGAGGGACAGTGGACCTACGAGCAGTACTTC. As protein: CASSREGQWTYEQYF.

The rearrangement joins TRBV6-6 to TRBJ1-1; D might be TRBD1 (5 bases). V was cut by 4 bases and J by 3 bases, with 12 bases left in between. The CDR3 runs to 14 residues. Germline-derived CDR1 and CDR2 are MNHNY and SVGAGI (reference sequence). This chain's CDR3 is CASSSPGTDTEAFF. Written as DNA, the CDR3 is TGTGCCAGCAGTTCCCCGGGGACTGACACTGAAGCTTTCTTT.

J is TRBJ2-7 and V is TRBV4-1; possible D gene TRBD1, 6 bases. V lost 5 bases to trimming and J lost 0 bases, with 8 bases between them. Germline values: CDR1 MGHRA, CDR2 YSYEKL. The CDR3 length is 13 residues. CDR3 loop: CASSGQSSYEQYF. The CDR3 nucleotides are TGCGCCAGCAGCGGACAGAGCTCCTACGAGCAGTACTTC.

V gene TRBV27 combines with J gene TRBJ2-6, with 8 bases aligning to TRBD1. This CDR3 comprises 17 residues. The germline V gene has CDR1 MNHEY and CDR2 SMNVEV (reference sequence). V shed 2 bases, J shed 1 base, and the junction held 4 bases outside the gene matches. CDR3 bases: TGTGCCAGCAGTTTACTACGGACAGGGTCTGGGGCCAACGTCCTGACTTTC. Translation: CASSLLRTGSGANVLTF.

The chain is built from TRBV5-6 and TRBJ1-1; D remains unclear. Germline V gives CDR1 SGHDT, CDR2 YYEEEE. Trimming shortened V by 1 base and J by 6 bases, and 13 bases separated the two germline ends. This CDR3 has 14 residues. CDR3 in amino acids: CASSLKRPWAEAFF. The CDR3 DNA sequence: TGTGCCAGCAGCTTGAAGCGACCATGGGCTGAAGCTTTCTTT. Filled out from reference TRBV5-6 and TRBJ1-1, the complete variable domain reads DAGVTQSPTHLIKTRGQQVTLRCSPKSGHDTVSWYQQALGQGPQFIFQYYEEEERQRGNFPDRFSGHQFPNYSSELNVNALLLGDSALYLCASSLKRPWAEAFFGQGTRLTVV.

V is TRBV9 and J is TRBJ2-6, with D perhaps TRBD1 (5 bases). This CDR3 is 16 amino acids long. The V gene's germline CDR1 is SGDLS and CDR2 YYNGEE. V gave up 3 bases and J gave up 0 bases, with 10 bases separating them. The CDR3 protein is CASSDPGCSGANVLTF. CDR3 bases: TGTGCCAGCAGCGATCCAGGGTGCTCTGGGGCCAACGTCCTGACTTTC.

This chain connects TRBV6-5 to TRBJ1-3; D is possibly TRBD1 (5 bases). V lost 6 bases and J 0 bases, leaving 9 bases between the germline ends. CDR3 length equals 14 residues. The V gene's germline CDR1 is MNHEY and CDR2 SVGAGI. The CDR3 region is CASRRGSSGNTIYF. The CDR3 bases are TGTGCCAGCAGGAGGGGCAGCTCTGGAAACACCATATATTTT.

The chain couples TRBV18 to TRBJ1-1; D remains ambiguous. CDR1 is KGHSH, CDR2 LQKENI, per germline. The CDR3 contains 13 residues. V lost 6 bases and J lost 3, with 11 bases in between. CDR3 nucleotides: TGTGCCAGCTCCCAAAACGGGGACACTGAAGCTTTCTTT. Encoded protein: CASSQNGDTEAFF. The full variable domain, with the rest looked up from reference TRBV18 and TRBJ1-1, is NAGVMQNPRHLVRRRGQEARLRCSPMKGHSHVYWYRQLPEEGLKFMVYLQKENIIDESGMPKERFSAEFPKEGPSILRIQQVVRGDSAAYFCASSQNGDTEAFFGQGTRLTVV.

The rearrangement joins TRBV15 to TRBJ2-7, with D perhaps TRBD1 (6 bases). Germline CDR1 is LNHNV and CDR2 is YYDKDF (reference sequence). The V gene lost 0 bases and the J gene lost 2 bases, with 23 bases spanning the gap. There are 19 residues in the CDR3. The chain's CDR3 is CATSRDGSHRQEQTYEQYF. The CDR3 nucleotides read TGTGCCACCAGCAGAGATGGCTCACACAGACAGGAACAAACCTACGAGCAGTACTTC.

The V and J genes are TRBV4-3 and TRBJ1-1; 7 nucleotides agree with TRBD1. Germline assignment: CDR1 LGHNA and CDR2 YSLEER. With V trimmed by 8 bases and J by 1 base, 10 bases remained unmatched. This CDR3 comprises 15 residues. The CDR3 DNA is TGCGCCAGCCGGCTCACTAACAGGGGGAACACTGAAGCTTTCTTT. Translating gives CASRLTNRGNTEAFF.

This chain connects TRBV7-2 to TRBJ2-2; 7 bases match TRBD2. V was clipped by 1 base and J by 6 bases; unmatched bases: 8. The CDR3 runs to 16 residues. Germline-derived CDR1 and CDR2 are SGHTA and FQGNSA. CDR3 coding DNA: TGTGCCAGCAGCTTAGAAAGCGGGGCTCGGTCCGGGGAGCTGTTTTTT. Protein sequence: CASSLESGARSGELFF.